These T cell receptor beta chains were read from a single sample in a study of lymphopenia after photon versus proton radiotherapy. TCRdb's copy holds only in-frame clones and misses some; the assay was immunoSEQ multiplex PCR. The sample consists of more than 25,000 clones, approximately 90% of them appearing once. This material consisted of peripheral blood, taken from a patient treated with photon-based radiotherapy. Receptors originate from a man aged 45-65 years with gastric cancer. The CDR3 runs from the conserved cysteine through the conserved F or W. The order of the fields is clone size, J gene, D gene, V gene, CDR3 protein, CDR3 DNA. D genes are given only for firm matches. Not all rows give a size; the values are once, few, many and, for expanded clones, a class.

>once|TRBJ2-3|.|TRBV6-1
CASSPRWTGVDTQYF
TGTGCCAGCAGCCCAAGGTGGACCGGGGTAGATACGCAGTATTTT
>.|TRBJ2-5|TRBD2|TRBV2
CASSGSGVETQYF
TGTGCCAGCAGTGGTAGCGGGGTAGAGACCCAGTACTTC
>few|TRBJ2-7|.|TRBV5-1
CASSLDAHSYEQYF
TGCGCCAGCAGCTTGGACGCACACTCCTACGAGCAGTACTTC
>few|TRBJ1-3|.|TRBV10-3
CAIVSSGNTIYF
TGTGCCATCGTAAGCTCTGGAAACACCATATATTTT
>.|TRBJ2-5|.|TRBV7-6
CASSPYVRETQYF
TGTGCCAGCAGCCCCTATGTTAGGGAGACCCAGTACTTC
>.|TRBJ2-2|.|TRBV29-1
CSVEVGRGGELFF
TGCAGCGTTGAGGTCGGCCGGGGAGGGGAGCTGTTTTTT
>.|TRBJ1-6|.|TRBV25-1
CASTEGGYNSPLHF
TGTGCCAGCACCGAGGGAGGTTATAATTCACCCCTCCACTTT
>.|TRBJ2-1|.|TRBV7-2
CASSSQYGGAYEQFF
TGTGCCAGCAGTTCGCAGTACGGGGGTGCCTATGAGCAGTTCTTC
>.|TRBJ1-3|TRBD1|TRBV10-2
CASSKQGSGNTIYF
TGCGCCAGCAGTAAACAGGGGAGTGGAAACACCATATATTTT
>.|TRBJ1-2|.|TRBV11-2
CASSQDAQYHYGYTF
TGTGCCAGCAGCCAAGATGCGCAGTACCACTATGGCTACACCTTC
>.|TRBJ2-1|TRBD2|TRBV27
CASRTSGGYNEQFF
TGTGCCAGTAGGACTAGCGGGGGATACAATGAGCAGTTCTTC
>.|TRBJ2-6|.|TRBV7-2
CASSLGVAGANVLTF
TGTGCCAGCAGCTTAGGAGTCGCTGGGGCCAACGTCCTGACTTTC
>.|TRBJ2-2|TRBD2|TRBV5-1
CASSFPASGGPNTGELFF
TGCGCCAGCAGCTTCCCAGCTAGCGGGGGACCAAACACCGGGGAGCTGTTTTTT
>.|TRBJ2-1|TRBD2|TRBV7-6
CASSAGGPYNEQFF
TGTGCCAGCAGCGCGGGGGGCCCTTACAATGAGCAGTTCTTC
>.|TRBJ2-5|.|TRBV30
CAWSVPGGLETQYF
TGTGCCTGGAGTGTACCAGGGGGACTAGAGACCCAGTACTTC
>.|TRBJ1-4|.|TRBV30
CAWERTGMDEKLFF
TGTGCCTGGGAACGAACAGGGATGGATGAAAAACTGTTTTTT
>.|TRBJ1-2|.|TRBV21-1
CASSKKRFGTVYGYTF
TGTGCCAGCAGCAAAAAGCGGTTCGGGACAGTCTATGGCTACACCTTC
>.|TRBJ2-5|.|TRBV11-2
CASSLGRGTQYF
TGTGCCAGCAGCTTAGGAAGGGGGACCCAGTACTTC
>.|TRBJ1-1|.|TRBV5-4
CASSLVGRGNTEAFF
TGTGCCAGCAGCTTGGTCGGCAGGGGTAACACTGAAGCTTTCTTT
>.|TRBJ2-1|.|TRBV29-1
CSVEARQEAIHPFF
TGCAGCGTTGAAGCGCGACAGGAGGCAATACATCCGTTCTTC
>.|TRBJ2-7|TRBD1|TRBV30
CAWSRNSGQGESEQYF
TGTGCCTGGAGTCGGAACTCGGGACAGGGAGAGAGCGAGCAGTACTTC
>.|TRBJ2-3|.|TRBV30
CAWKRGPTGTQYF
TGTGCCTGGAAAAGGGGACCCACCGGTACGCAGTATTTT
>.|TRBJ1-6|TRBD1|TRBV12-5
CASGLVLTQGADSPLHF
TGTGCTAGTGGTTTGGTACTAACACAGGGGGCGGATTCACCCCTCCACTTT
>.|TRBJ1-1|.|TRBV7-3
CASSLAPLTEAFF
TGTGCCAGCAGCTTAGCCCCCCTCACTGAAGCTTTCTTT
>.|TRBJ2-1|.|TRBV7-3
CASSSTHRGNEQFF
TGTGCCAGCAGCTCAACCCATCGGGGGAATGAGCAGTTCTTC
>.|TRBJ2-3|.|TRBV4-1
CASSQEEGLADTQYF
TGCGCCAGCAGCCAAGAGGAGGGTCTAGCAGATACGCAGTATTTT
>.|TRBJ1-3|.|TRBV5-1
CASSIAAISSGNTIYF
TGCGCCAGCAGCATCGCCGCCATTTCCTCTGGAAACACCATATATTTT
>.|TRBJ2-3|TRBD2|TRBV7-6
CASSPSGGADTQYF
TGTGCCAGCAGCCCCAGCGGGGGTGCAGATACGCAGTATTTT
>.|TRBJ2-3|.|TRBV7-9
CASSFSTGADTQYF
TGTGCCAGCAGCTTTTCGACGGGGGCAGATACGCAGTATTTT
>.|TRBJ2-5|.|TRBV5-8
CASSLGIPHSQYF
TGTGCCAGCAGCTTGGGAATCCCTCATTCCCAGTACTTC
>.|TRBJ2-1|.|TRBV4-1
CASSQDRGFSYNEQFF
TGCGCCAGCAGCCAAGATCGGGGATTCTCCTACAATGAGCAGTTCTTC
>.|TRBJ1-2|TRBD1|TRBV9
CASSVDPGGGYTF
TGTGCCAGCAGCGTAGACCCAGGGGGTGGCTACACCTTC
>once|TRBJ1-2|TRBD1|TRBV27
CASSLNQGAGGYGYTF
TGTGCCAGCAGTTTAAACCAGGGGGCGGGTGGCTATGGCTACACCTTC
>.|TRBJ1-5|.|TRBV27
CASSLSPGRINQPQHF
TGTGCCAGCAGTTTAAGCCCGGGGCGGATAAATCAGCCCCAGCATTTT
>.|TRBJ1-3|.|TRBV7-6
CASSPGTPDGNTIYF
TGTGCCAGCAGCCCCGGGACGCCGGATGGAAACACCATATATTTT
>.|TRBJ2-3|.|TRBV5-1
CASTDGSSTDTQYF
TGCGCCAGCACGGACGGTTCTAGCACAGATACGCAGTATTTT
>.|TRBJ1-2|TRBD1|TRBV19
CASRGTADPYFSNYGYTF
TGTGCCAGTAGGGGGACAGCAGATCCCTATTTCTCTAACTATGGCTACACCTTC
>.|TRBJ1-3|.|TRBV30
CAFGRTLSGNTIYF
TGTGCCTTTGGACGGACTCTCTCTGGAAACACCATATATTTT
>few|TRBJ2-1|TRBD1|TRBV9
CASSDSLKTGTGIHEQFF
TGTGCCAGCAGCGACAGCCTCAAGACCGGGACAGGGATCCATGAGCAGTTCTTC
>once|TRBJ2-3|.|TRBV6-1
CAIQGTLFSTDTQYF
TGTGCCATCCAAGGGACGCTCTTTAGCACAGATACGCAGTATTTT
>.|TRBJ1-5|TRBD1|TRBV6-1
CASNEARTGGLYNQPQHF
TGTGCCAGCAATGAAGCGAGGACAGGGGGATTGTACAATCAGCCCCAGCATTTT